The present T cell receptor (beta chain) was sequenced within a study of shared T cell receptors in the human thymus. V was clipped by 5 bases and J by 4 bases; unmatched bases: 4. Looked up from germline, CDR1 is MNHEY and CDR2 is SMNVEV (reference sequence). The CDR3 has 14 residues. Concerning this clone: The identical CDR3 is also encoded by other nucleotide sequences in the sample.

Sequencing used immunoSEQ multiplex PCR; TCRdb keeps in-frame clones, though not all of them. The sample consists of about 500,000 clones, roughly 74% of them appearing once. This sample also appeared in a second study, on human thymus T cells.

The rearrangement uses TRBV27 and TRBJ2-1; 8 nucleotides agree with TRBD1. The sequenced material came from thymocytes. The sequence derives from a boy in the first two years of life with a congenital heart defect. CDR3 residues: CASSPRTGYNEQFF. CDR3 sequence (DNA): TGTGCCAGCAGTCCGCGGACAGGGTACAATGAGCAGTTCTTC.